The clone carrying this TCR beta chain was detected ten times or more. Library preparation (for TCRbeta) was performed with unique molecular identifiers. TCRdb called the PCR reads again in MiXCR, with one record for every CDR3 protein. This table has some 390,000 distinct CDR3 sequences, approximately 20% appearing once. These data come from a study of T-cell reconstitution after alpha-beta-depleted transplantation in children. The CDR3 is 13 amino acids. V was pared by 3 bases and J by 1 base, with 6 bases between. The sequencing here drew on PBMCs from the stem cell graft donor, taken from the stem cell graft. This receptor was obtained from a human donor who donated a stem cell graft to a child with acute myeloid leukemia. The chain carries TRBV12-3 or TRBV12-4 and TRBJ1-1; D is ambiguous. In DNA, the CDR3 is TGTGCCAGCAGTTTGGCCTGGAACACTGAAGCTTTCTTT. Translated, it gives CASSLAWNTEAFF.